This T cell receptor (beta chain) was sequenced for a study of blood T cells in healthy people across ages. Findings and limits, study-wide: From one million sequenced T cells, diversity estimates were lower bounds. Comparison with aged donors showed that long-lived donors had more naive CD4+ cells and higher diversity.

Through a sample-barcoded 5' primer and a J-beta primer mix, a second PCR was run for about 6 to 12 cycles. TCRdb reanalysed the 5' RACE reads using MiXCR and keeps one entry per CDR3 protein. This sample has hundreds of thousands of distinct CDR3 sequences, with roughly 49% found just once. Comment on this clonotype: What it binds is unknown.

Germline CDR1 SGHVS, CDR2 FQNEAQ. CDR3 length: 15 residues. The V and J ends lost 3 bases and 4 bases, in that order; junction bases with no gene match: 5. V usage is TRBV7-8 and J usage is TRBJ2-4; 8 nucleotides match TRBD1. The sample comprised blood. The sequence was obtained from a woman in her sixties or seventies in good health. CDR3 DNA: TGTGCCAGCAGCTTTTGGGGGACAGGAAAAAACATTCAGTACTTC. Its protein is CASSFWGTGKNIQYF.